These 18 T cell receptor beta chains were all obtained from the same sample, sequenced in a study of blood T cell repertoires in COVID-19. Method: immunoSEQ multiplex PCR; TCRdb's copy keeps in-frame clones and lacks some. Here the sample spans 150,000 to 200,000 clones, about 84% being singletons. The sequenced sample was PBMCs or T cells enriched from blood (not recorded which). The receptors here all came from a man in his forties who had recovered from COVID-19.

This chain uses TRBV13 with TRBJ2-6, with D uncertain. The CDR3 runs 16 residues. V was cut by 0 bases and J by 0 bases, with 6 bases left in between. CDR1 and CDR2 from the germline V gene are PRHDT and FYEKMQ (reference sequence). CDR3 residues: CASSLGSFSGANVLTF. In DNA, the CDR3 is TGTGCCAGCAGCTTAGGATCCTTCTCTGGGGCCAACGTCCTGACTTTC. Together with reference TRBV13 and TRBJ2-6, the CDR3 gives the full variable domain: AAGVIQSPRHLIKEKRETATLKCYPIPRHDTVYWYQQGPGQDPQFLISFYEKMQSDKGSIPDRFSAQQFSDYHSELNMSSLELGDSALYFCASSLGSFSGANVLTFGAGSRLTVL.

The rearrangement links TRBV2 to TRBJ2-2, with TRBD2 matching over 8 bases. Germline-derived CDR1 and CDR2 are SNHLY and FYNNEI. The CDR3 length is 18 residues. J lost 5 bases, V lost 1 base, and 12 bases had no gene match. Written as DNA, the CDR3 is TGTGCCAGCAGTGAAGGGTGGCGGGGGGAATGGAATACCGGGGAGCTGTTTTTT. Encoded protein: CASSEGWRGEWNTGELFF.

The chain carries TRBV5-4 and TRBJ1-1; TRBD1 matches 10 bases. Germline loops: CDR1 SGHNT, CDR2 YYREEE (reference sequence). CDR3 size: 17 residues. V dropped 4 bases and J dropped 5; count of bases not matched to a gene: 14. The CDR3: CASSPGPGGQGRTEAFF. The CDR3, as DNA: TGTGCCAGCAGCCCAGGTCCTGGGGGACAGGGGCGAACTGAAGCTTTCTTT.

This chain uses TRBV3-1 (or the pseudogene TRBV3-2) with TRBJ1-4; D is unresolved. The V gene lost 2 bases and the J gene lost 7 bases, with 5 bases spanning the gap. The CDR3 runs 12 residues. Germline lookup yields CDR1 LGHDT and CDR2 YNNKEL (reference sequence). Here the CDR3 DNA reads TGTGCCAGCAGCCAAAGAGGTGAAAAACTGTTTTTT. Translation gives CASSQRGEKLFF.

This clone was found a few times. The V call is TRBV3-1 (or the pseudogene TRBV3-2), the J call TRBJ2-1; 7 bases line up with TRBD1. Germline-derived CDR1 and CDR2 are LGHDT and YNNKEL (reference sequence). The CDR3 contains 16 residues. V lost 1 base, J lost 10 bases, and 13 bases stayed unmatched. The CDR3 loop reads CASSQGGGAGIEEQFF. The CDR3 nucleotides are TGTGCCAGCAGCCAAGGAGGGGGCGCAGGAATAGAGGAGCAGTTCTTC.

The genes are TRBV3-1 (or the pseudogene TRBV3-2) and TRBJ1-1; D possibly corresponds to TRBD1 (6 bases). The CDR3 consists of 15 residues. Germline V lookup: CDR1 LGHDT, CDR2 YNNKEL (reference sequence). With 2 bases removed from V and 1 base from J, the gap between germline ends came to 11 bases. The CDR3 region has the DNA TGTGCCAGCAGCCAAACGGGACATTCGAACACTGAAGCTTTCTTT. Translated, it gives CASSQTGHSNTEAFF.

This chain joins TRBV5-1 and TRBJ2-3; 7 nucleotides match TRBD2. The V gene end was trimmed by 0 bases and the J gene end by 3 bases; junction bases not matched to a gene: 7. The germline V gene has CDR1 SGHRS and CDR2 YFSETQ. The CDR3 runs to 16 residues. The CDR3, as DNA: TGCGCCAGCAGCTTGGCCCTAAGGGAGGGGACAGATACGCAGTATTTT. It yields the protein CASSLALREGTDTQYF.

This clone came up a few times. The CDR3 nucleotides read TGTGCCAGCAGCTTGGGGCAGGGGGACTACGAGCAGTACGTC. Translation: CASSLGQGDYEQYV. The V gene is TRBV5-5, the J gene TRBJ2-7; 7 bases agree with TRBD1. V was pared by 0 bases and J by 3 bases, with 3 bases of the junction left unmatched. Germline CDR1 reads SGHKS; CDR2 reads YYEKEE (reference sequence). The CDR3 runs 14 residues.

This chain's CDR3 is CASSQDARRAGGTTDTQYF. CDR3 in DNA: TGCGCCAGCAGCCAAGATGCACGGAGGGCGGGGGGTACCACAGATACGCAGTATTTT. This chain connects TRBV4-1 to TRBJ2-3, with 8 bases fitting TRBD2. CDR3 length equals 19 residues. The V gene end was trimmed by 0 bases and the J gene end by 2 bases; junction bases not matched to a gene: 13. CDR1 is MGHRA, CDR2 YSYEKL, per germline.

V is TRBV7-9 and J is TRBJ2-5; 10 bases are shared with TRBD1. CDR1 and CDR2 (germline): SEHNR, FQNEAQ (reference sequence). The CDR3 runs 15 residues. V dropped 5 bases and J dropped 5; count of bases not matched to a gene: 8. The CDR3 DNA sequence: TGTGCCAGCAGCGCAGCCGGGACAGGGGCGGAGACCCAGTACTTC. This gives the protein CASSAAGTGAETQYF.

This chain joins TRBV2 and TRBJ1-4; no firm D call. This CDR3 spans 13 amino acids. The V end lost 9 bases, the J end lost 1 base, and 9 bases lay between the germline ends. CDR1 is SNHLY and CDR2 is FYNNEI in the germline V gene. The CDR3 DNA follows: TGTGCCAGTCGACGAGGAACTAATGAAAAACTGTTTTTT. Translated, it gives CASRRGTNEKLFF.

The chain uses TRBV2 and TRBJ1-5; 7 bases agree with TRBD1. CDR1 is SNHLY, CDR2 FYNNEI, per germline. The CDR3 extends over 15 amino acids. V lost 5 bases, J lost 6 bases, and 10 bases stayed unmatched. The CDR3 loop reads CASSRPGTVGQPQHF. For the CDR3, the DNA is TGTGCCAGCAGTCGTCCCGGGACAGTCGGTCAGCCCCAGCATTTT.

The CDR3 reads CASGAAGELFF. In DNA form, the CDR3 reads TGCGCCAGCGGGGCGGCCGGGGAGCTGTTTTTT. This chain connects TRBV10-2 to TRBJ2-2, with D perhaps TRBD1 (5 bases). The CDR3 contains 11 residues. V gave up 8 bases and J gave up 6 bases, with 7 bases separating them. Per the germline V gene, CDR1 is WSHSY and CDR2 is SAAADI.

V is TRBV24-1 and J is TRBJ2-1, with a weak D call TRBD1 (6 bases). V lost 8 bases and J lost 3, with 13 bases in between. The germline V gene has CDR1 KGHDR and CDR2 SFDVKD. The CDR3 is 14 amino acids. CDR3 coding DNA: TGTGCCACCATGGACAGTACAAACTACAATGAGCAGTTCTTC. This codes for CATMDSTNYNEQFF.

The chain is built from TRBV2 and TRBJ2-2; 8 bases agree with TRBD2. CDR1 SNHLY and CDR2 FYNNEI come from the germline V gene. CDR3 size: 17 residues. The J segment lost 4 bases and the V segment lost 3 bases, leaving 10 bases of the junction unmatched. The CDR3 DNA reads as TGTGCCAGCAGTGATTCTTGGCGGGGGGCCTCCACCGGGGAGCTGTTTTTT. As protein: CASSDSWRGASTGELFF.

The DNA for the CDR3 is TGCAGCGTTGAAGGGACAGGCCAATACGAGCAGTACTTC. Amino acid sequence: CSVEGTGQYEQYF. The rearrangement uses TRBV29-1 and TRBJ2-7; 7 bases align to TRBD1. Germline V lookup: CDR1 SQVTM, CDR2 ANQGSEA. The CDR3 has 13 amino acids. Trimming took 1 base from V and 4 from J; bases not matched to a gene: 4.

The chain is built from TRBV6-5 and TRBJ2-7; possibly TRBD2 for D (5 bases). The CDR3 is made up of 12 amino acids. Germline lookup yields CDR1 MNHEY and CDR2 SVGAGI. For the CDR3, the DNA is TGTGCCAGCCGTAGGACGGGGAGCGACCTTTCTGTG. Its protein product is CASRRTGSDLSV.

The chain uses TRBV9 and TRBJ1-6; maybe TRBD1 (6 bases). The CDR3 is made up of 15 amino acids. Germline V gene sequence: CDR1 SGDLS, CDR2 YYNGEE. V was trimmed by 4 bases and J by 10 bases, leaving 18 bases between them. The CDR3 coding sequence is TGTGCCAGCAGCTCCGGGACAATGAAGGTATCACCCCTCCACTTT. Encoded protein: CASSSGTMKVSPLHF.